Shown below are 9 T cell receptor beta chains from a single sample sequenced in a study of blood T cell repertoires in COVID-19. Sequencing used immunoSEQ multiplex PCR; TCRdb keeps in-frame clones, though not all of them. This table holds roughly 68,000 clones, roughly nine tenths found once. Material for sequencing was peripheral blood. These receptors were collected from a woman between 50 and 59 years old with active COVID-19.

V usage is TRBV11-2 and J usage is TRBJ2-2; 8 nucleotides align to TRBD1. Trimming at V came to 1 base and at J to 5 bases, leaving 3 bases not matched to a gene. Germline V gene sequence: CDR1 SGHAT, CDR2 FQNNGV. This CDR3 comprises 15 residues. CDR3 protein: CASSLGTGRTGELFF. For the CDR3, the DNA is TGTGCCAGCAGCTTAGGGACAGGGAGGACCGGGGAGCTGTTTTTT.

This clone appeared a single time. The CDR3 nucleotides read TGTGCCAGCAGTCTAGCGGGAGAGGGCTACGAGCAGTACTTC. This encodes CASSLAGEGYEQYF. The chain employs TRBV6-5 and TRBJ2-7; TRBD2 aligns across 10 bases. The CDR3 consists of 14 residues. V dropped 5 bases and J dropped 3; count of bases not matched to a gene: 4. From germline, CDR1 is MNHEY and CDR2 SVGAGI.

V and J are TRBV24-1 and TRBJ2-7, with TRBD1 matching over 10 bases. This CDR3 contains 16 residues. V shed 5 bases and J 4 bases; nucleotides not matched to a gene: 10. In germline, CDR1 is KGHDR, CDR2 SFDVKD. The CDR3 sequence is CATSGSRTGGRYEQYF. As DNA, the CDR3 is TGTGCCACCAGTGGCTCGAGGACAGGGGGTCGATACGAGCAGTACTTC.

This sequence joins TRBV19 and TRBJ1-2, with 7 bases identical to TRBD1. The trim removed 5 bases at V and 4 bases at J, leaving 10 bases unmatched. This CDR3 comprises 15 residues. Germline lookup yields CDR1 LNHDA and CDR2 SQIVND (reference sequence). The chain's CDR3 is CASSATSGQFYGYTF. CDR3 nucleotide sequence: TGTGCCAGTAGTGCAACTTCGGGACAGTTCTATGGCTACACCTTC.

This clone came up once. The V call is TRBV6-5, the J call TRBJ2-5, with 7 bases lining up with TRBD2. J lost 5 bases, V lost 6 bases, and 6 bases had no gene match. The CDR3 extends over 13 amino acids. Germline lookup yields CDR1 MNHEY and CDR2 SVGAGI. For the CDR3, the DNA is TGTGCCAGCAGAGGGGAGGGTGGGGAGACCCAGTACTTC. Protein: CASRGEGGETQYF.

The DNA for the CDR3 is TGTGCCAGCAGGGCGACTAGGAACACCGGGGAGCTGTTTTTT. Residues: CASRATRNTGELFF. V gene TRBV2 combines with J gene TRBJ2-2; D might be TRBD2 (6 bases). Germline CDR1 and CDR2: SNHLY and FYNNEI. V was shortened by 6 bases and J by 1 base, with 9 bases between the two germline ends. The CDR3 sequence is 14 residues long.

A few counts support this clone. The chain combines TRBV3-1 (or the pseudogene TRBV3-2) with TRBJ2-1; 8 positions agree with TRBD2. Germline values: CDR1 LGHDT, CDR2 YNNKEL (reference sequence). The junction had 17 bases not matched to a gene; V was cut back by 6 bases and J by 4 bases. This CDR3 is 18 amino acids long. CDR3 DNA: TGTGCCAGCAGTTTCTCTCGGTTGAGCGGGAGTGGGTACAATGAGCAGTTCTTC. Residues: CASSFSRLSGSGYNEQFF.

The chain recombines TRBV2 with TRBJ2-1; 10 bases agree with TRBD2. The CDR3 has 15 residues. Trimming took 7 bases from V and 8 from J; bases not matched to a gene: 11. Germline V gene sequence: CDR1 SNHLY, CDR2 FYNNEI. Here the CDR3 DNA reads TGTGCCAGCAAGACGCTAGCGGGAGAGTTCGATGAGCAGTTCTTC. This gives the protein CASKTLAGEFDEQFF. The entire variable domain, with the rest obtained from reference TRBV2 and TRBJ2-1, is as follows: EPEVTQTPSHQVTQMGQEVILRCVPISNHLYFYWYRQILGQKVEFLVSFYNNEISEKSEIFDDQFSVERPDGSNFTLKIRSTKLEDSAMYFCASKTLAGEFDEQFFGPGTRLTVL.

The gene calls are TRBV11-2 and TRBJ1-2, with D perhaps matching TRBD1 (5 bases). Germline V gene lookup returns CDR1 SGHAT and CDR2 FQNNGV. This CDR3 is 13 amino acids long. V was cut by 5 bases and J by 2 bases, with 9 bases left in between. The CDR3 loop reads CASSPDINYGYTF. CDR3 nucleotide sequence: TGTGCCAGCAGCCCGGACATCAACTATGGCTACACCTTC.